This T cell receptor beta chain was identified in a study of T cells after yellow fever vaccination. Study-wide context: It was SMART-Seq v4 Ultra Low Input that prepared the fractions with low cell numbers. General study findings and limits: Among all clonotypes, a small share was observed in both CD4 and CD8 compartments. After the booster, 95% to 98% of CD4 and 75% to 90% of CD8 primary-response clones were re-detected.

In making TCR cDNA, 5'RACE template switching added a universal primer site and UMIs to it. Each CDR3 protein is one row after TCRdb ran MiXCR on the 5' RACE reads. This sample carries approximately 550,000 distinct CDR3 sequences, over 15% of them seen once, and the ten largest clones take around an eighth. Germline assignment: CDR1 SGHTA and CDR2 FQGNSA. The V gene lost 2 bases and the J gene lost 8 bases, with 21 bases spanning the gap. The CDR3 is 16 residues long. As to this clonotype: Its antigen is as yet unknown.

This rearrangement joins TRBV7-2 to TRBJ1-2; tentative D call: TRBD1 (5 bases). The sample in question was PBMCs, obtained 15 days after the yellow fever booster vaccination. This receptor was taken from a man in his thirties or forties who received the YFV17D yellow fever vaccine. The CDR3 here is CASSLRGWSALGGYTF. Here the CDR3 DNA reads TGTGCCAGCAGCTTACGGGGGTGGTCGGCCCTTGGCGGCTACACCTTC.